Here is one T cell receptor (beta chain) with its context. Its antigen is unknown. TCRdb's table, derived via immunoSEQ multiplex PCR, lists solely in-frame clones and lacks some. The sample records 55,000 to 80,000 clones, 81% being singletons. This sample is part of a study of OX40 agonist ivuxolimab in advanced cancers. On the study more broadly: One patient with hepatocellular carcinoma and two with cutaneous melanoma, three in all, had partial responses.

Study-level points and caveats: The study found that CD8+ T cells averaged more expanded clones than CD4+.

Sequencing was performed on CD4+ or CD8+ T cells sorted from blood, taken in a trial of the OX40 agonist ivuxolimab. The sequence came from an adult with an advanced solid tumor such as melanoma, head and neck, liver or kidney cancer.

The chain's CDR3 is CAWSVWGTKTYNEQFF. CDR3 DNA sequence: TGTGCCTGGAGTGTATGGGGGACGAAGACCTACAATGAGCAGTTCTTC. The chain combines TRBV30 with TRBJ2-1; D tentatively fits TRBD1 or TRBD2 (5 bases each). Germline CDR1 and CDR2: GTSNPN and SVGIG (reference sequence). The CDR3 is made up of 16 amino acids. Trimming removed 0 bases from V and 2 bases from J, with 14 bases in between.